Shown below are 22 T cell receptor beta chains from a single sample sequenced in a study of cytomegalovirus exposure and HLA in healthy donors. The PCR was carried out with 60 Vbeta primers and 13 Jbeta primers. Sequencing used immunoSEQ multiplex PCR; TCRdb keeps in-frame clones, though not all of them. Of over 55,000 clones in the sample, around 87% were seen once. Sequenced material: PBMCs. Receptor source: a man between 18 and 35 years old in good health and CMV-seronegative.

The count of this clone is one. The chain carries TRBV6-1 and TRBJ1-2; TRBD1 agrees at 9 bases. Losses at the gene ends were 3 bases for V and 8 bases for J; bases not matched to a gene: 4. CDR1 is MNHNS, CDR2 SASEGT, per germline. The CDR3 sequence is 13 residues long. In DNA form, the CDR3 reads TGTGCCAGCAGTGAGTGGACAGGGGCAGGCTACACCTTC. Protein: CASSEWTGAGYTF.

The chain's CDR3 is CASTTPPQYF. The CDR3 region has the DNA TGCGCCAGCACCACTCCCCCGCAGTACTTC. The V gene is TRBV5-1, the J gene TRBJ2-7; D is ambiguous. Germline CDR1 reads SGHRS; CDR2 reads YFSETQ. This CDR3 is 10 amino acids long. V lost 6 bases, J lost 9 bases, and 10 bases lay in between.

This chain connects TRBV11-2 to TRBJ2-1; 8 nucleotides align to TRBD2. The V gene's germline CDR1 is SGHAT and CDR2 FQNNGV. CDR3 size: 16 residues. V lost 3 bases, J lost 0 bases, and 4 bases stayed unmatched. This CDR3 reads CASSFPGGSSYNEQFF. The CDR3 bases are TGTGCCAGCAGCTTCCCGGGGGGGAGCTCCTACAATGAGCAGTTCTTC.

The rearrangement joins TRBV5-1 to TRBJ2-1, with 12 bases lining up with TRBD2. Losses at the gene ends were 0 bases for V and 9 bases for J; bases not matched to a gene: 13. Germline CDR1 reads SGHRS; CDR2 reads YFSETQ. This CDR3 comprises 18 residues. CDR3 in amino acids: CASSLAVSSGGAKGEQFF. The CDR3 nucleotides are TGCGCCAGCAGCTTGGCCGTGTCTAGCGGGGGGGCAAAGGGTGAGCAGTTCTTC.

This chain connects TRBV6-1 to TRBJ1-4, with TRBD1 identical over 10 bases. This CDR3 contains 15 residues. The trim removed 5 bases at V and 7 bases at J, leaving 7 bases unmatched. CDR1 and CDR2 from the germline V gene are MNHNS and SASEGT. This CDR3 reads CASSSRQGALEKLFF. CDR3 bases: TGTGCCAGCAGTTCAAGACAGGGGGCCCTTGAAAAACTGTTTTTT.

J is TRBJ2-3 and V is TRBV6-4; 14 bases line up with TRBD2. The ends lost 9 bases at V and 6 bases at J; junction bases unmatched: 8. The CDR3 runs 15 residues. The germline CDR1 and CDR2 sequences are MRHNA and SNTAGT. Here the CDR3 DNA reads TGTGCCAGACTGACTAGCGGGGGGGCCTTGGATACGCAGTATTTT. This gives the protein CARLTSGGALDTQYF.

The gene calls are TRBV6-1 and TRBJ1-6; a weak D match, TRBD1 (5 bases). This CDR3 contains 15 residues. V was clipped by 2 bases and J by 4 bases, with 9 bases between them. In germline, CDR1 is MNHNS, CDR2 SASEGT. The CDR3, as DNA: TGTGCCAGCAGTGAAAAGCAGGGATATAATTCACCCCTCCACTTT. Translation: CASSEKQGYNSPLHF.

The chain has TRBV6-6 and TRBJ2-1, with 7 bases fitting TRBD2. This CDR3 is built from 13 residues. CDR1 and CDR2 from the germline V gene are MNHNY and SVGAGI (reference sequence). V lost 3 bases and J lost 10; bases outside the gene matches: 6. The CDR3 sequence is CASSYRTSDEQFF. DNA of the CDR3: TGTGCCAGCAGTTATAGGACTAGTGACGAGCAGTTCTTC.

The V call is TRBV18, the J call TRBJ1-2; D is unclear. Trimming stripped 3 bases from V and 7 bases from J, with 12 bases between. CDR3 length: 13 amino acids. Germline V gives CDR1 KGHSH, CDR2 LQKENI. The DNA for the CDR3 is TGTGCCAGCTCACCCGCCGAGGTTGGTGGCTACACCTTC. Translation: CASSPAEVGGYTF.

This chain connects TRBV6-8 to TRBJ2-4, with TRBD1 as a possible D gene (6 bases). Germline V gene sequence: CDR1 MNHGY, CDR2 SAAAGT. The V gene lost 2 bases and the J gene lost 0 bases, with 20 bases spanning the gap. The CDR3 sequence is 19 residues long. CDR3 sequence: CASSYKVGVGRGAKNIQYF. The CDR3 nucleotides read TGTGCCAGCAGTTACAAAGTTGGGGTCGGCAGGGGAGCCAAAAACATTCAGTACTTC.

Only one count was recorded for this clone. This chain joins TRBV4-1 and TRBJ2-1; the match to TRBD1 covers 9 bases. V shed 0 bases and J 7 bases; nucleotides not matched to a gene: 13. The CDR3 sequence is 18 residues long. Germline V gene lookup returns CDR1 MGHRA and CDR2 YSYEKL. CDR3 loop: CASSQDATGTGSRNEQFF. The CDR3 bases are TGCGCCAGCAGCCAAGATGCTACCGGGACAGGGAGTAGGAATGAGCAGTTCTTC.

This clone was recorded only once. The J gene is TRBJ1-1, the V gene TRBV28; D not resolved. The CDR3 has 13 residues. Germline CDR1 reads MDHEN; CDR2 reads SYDVKM. Trimming removed 2 bases at V and 1 base at J, with 5 bases between. The CDR3 nucleotides read TGTGCCAGCAGTTTACGGGGGAACACTGAAGCTTTCTTT. It codes for CASSLRGNTEAFF.

This clone was counted a few times. The V gene is TRBV7-2, the J gene TRBJ1-1, with TRBD1 matching over 7 bases. The CDR3 is 14 amino acids. Trimming removed 3 bases from V and 6 bases from J; junction bases left unmatched: 7. Germline loops: CDR1 SGHTA, CDR2 FQGNSA. As DNA, the CDR3 is TGTGCCAGCAGCTTGGCAGGGGGGTGGCCTGAAGCTTTCTTT. This codes for CASSLAGGWPEAFF.

This chain uses TRBV11-2 with TRBJ1-1; D unclear. There are 14 residues in the CDR3. V lost 5 bases and J 3 bases, leaving 13 bases between the germline ends. CDR1 and CDR2 (germline): SGHAT, FQNNGV. CDR3 in amino acids: CASSPRTPDTEAFF. The CDR3 DNA reads as TGTGCCAGCAGCCCCCGTACGCCGGACACTGAAGCTTTCTTT.

The J gene is TRBJ1-1, the V gene TRBV5-1; D is undetermined. Germline V gene sequence: CDR1 SGHRS, CDR2 YFSETQ. This CDR3 is built from 13 residues. The V gene lost 4 bases and the J gene lost 1 base, with 8 bases spanning the gap. CDR3 sequence: CASSLPGNTEAFF. CDR3 sequence (DNA): TGCGCCAGCAGCCTACCCGGGAACACTGAAGCTTTCTTT.

The chain joins TRBV5-1 to TRBJ1-6; 7 nucleotides align to TRBD1. Germline CDR1 reads SGHRS; CDR2 reads YFSETQ. J was trimmed by 6 bases and V by 8 bases; bases with no gene match: 5. This CDR3 comprises 13 residues. This CDR3 reads CARRTGTNSPLHF. Written as DNA, the CDR3 is TGCGCCAGACGGACAGGAACTAATTCACCCCTCCACTTT.

The DNA for the CDR3 is TGTGCCAGCACCCCTCGGGGGGGGCCCAACGAGCAGTACTTC. This translates into CASTPRGGPNEQYF. The chain uses TRBV6-5 and TRBJ2-7; the match to TRBD2 covers 8 bases. Germline assignment: CDR1 MNHEY and CDR2 SVGAGI. The J segment lost 5 bases and the V segment lost 7 bases, leaving 10 bases of the junction unmatched. This CDR3 contains 14 residues.

About this clone: At the DNA level, this CDR3 is encoded by other sequences in the same sample as well. The chain employs TRBV6-4 and TRBJ2-1, with 11 bases matching TRBD1. CDR1 and CDR2 from the germline V gene are MRHNA and SNTAGT. With V trimmed by 2 bases and J by 7 bases, 1 base remained unmatched. The CDR3 runs to 14 residues. Here the CDR3 DNA reads TGTGCCAGCAGTGACGGGACAGGGGGAAATGAGCAGTTCTTC. Protein: CASSDGTGGNEQFF.

V is TRBV19 and J is TRBJ2-7; TRBD1 matches 9 bases. CDR3 length: 15 amino acids. In germline, CDR1 is LNHDA, CDR2 SQIVND (reference sequence). With 3 bases clipped from V and 4 bases from J, the junction kept 7 bases outside the gene matches. The CDR3 DNA is TGTGCCAGTAGTATCCCAGGACAGGGGAGATACGAGCAGTACTTC. Translation: CASSIPGQGRYEQYF.

The chain combines TRBV10-2 with TRBJ1-6; TRBD1 agrees at 8 bases. After removal of 2 bases from V and 10 bases from J, the junction contained 7 bases not matched to a gene. The CDR3 has 15 residues. Germline V gene data show CDR1 as WSHSY and CDR2 as SAAADI. The CDR3 DNA follows: TGCGCCAGCAGTGAGGGGGGGACAGGTAACTCACCCCTCCACTTT. Its translation: CASSEGGTGNSPLHF.

The chain is built from TRBV5-1 and TRBJ2-6; the D is unclear. V lost 1 base, J lost 1 base, and 9 bases lay in between. This CDR3 spans 16 amino acids. From germline, CDR1 is SGHRS and CDR2 YFSETQ. For the CDR3, the DNA is TGCGCCAGCAGCTTGTTTACGAGTTCTGGGGCCAACGTCCTGACTTTC. Its protein is CASSLFTSSGANVLTF.

The rearrangement links TRBV27 to TRBJ1-2; no firm D call. Germline CDR1 MNHEY, CDR2 SMNVEV (reference sequence). This CDR3 contains 13 residues. Trimming took off 2 bases at V and 0 bases at J, with 4 bases between the two ends. The DNA for the CDR3 is TGTGCCAGCAGTTTAACACCTAACTATGGCTACACCTTC. Amino acid sequence: CASSLTPNYGYTF.